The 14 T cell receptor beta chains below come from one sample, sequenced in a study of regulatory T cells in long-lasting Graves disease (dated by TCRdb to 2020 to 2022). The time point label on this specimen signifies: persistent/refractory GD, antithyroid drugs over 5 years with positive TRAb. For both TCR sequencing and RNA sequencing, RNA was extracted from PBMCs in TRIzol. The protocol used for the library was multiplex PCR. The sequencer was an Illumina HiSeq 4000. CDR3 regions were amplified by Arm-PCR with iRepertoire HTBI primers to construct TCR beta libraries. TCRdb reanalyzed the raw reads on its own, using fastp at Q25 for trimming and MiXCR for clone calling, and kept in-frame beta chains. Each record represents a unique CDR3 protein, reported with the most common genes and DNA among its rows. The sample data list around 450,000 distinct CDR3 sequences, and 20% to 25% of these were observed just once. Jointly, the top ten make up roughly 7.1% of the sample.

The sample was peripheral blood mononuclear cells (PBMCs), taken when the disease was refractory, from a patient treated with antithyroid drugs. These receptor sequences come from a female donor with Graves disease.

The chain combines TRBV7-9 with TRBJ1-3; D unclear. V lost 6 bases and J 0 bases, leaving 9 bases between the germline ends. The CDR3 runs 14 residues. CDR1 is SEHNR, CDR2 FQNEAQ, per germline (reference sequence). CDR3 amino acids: CASSSTSSGNTIYF. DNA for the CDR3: TGTGCCAGCAGTTCAACAAGCTCTGGAAACACCATATATTTT.

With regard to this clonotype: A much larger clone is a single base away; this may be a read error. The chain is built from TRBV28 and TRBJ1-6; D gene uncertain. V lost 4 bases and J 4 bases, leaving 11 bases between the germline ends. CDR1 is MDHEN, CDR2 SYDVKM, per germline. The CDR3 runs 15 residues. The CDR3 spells CASSSPPVYNSPLHF. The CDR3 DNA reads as TGTGCCAGCAGTTCCCCGCCAGTTTATAATTCACCCCTCCACTTT.

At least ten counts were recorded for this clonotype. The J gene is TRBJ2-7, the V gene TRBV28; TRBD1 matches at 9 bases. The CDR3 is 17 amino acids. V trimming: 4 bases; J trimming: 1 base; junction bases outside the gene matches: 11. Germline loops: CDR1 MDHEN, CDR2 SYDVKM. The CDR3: CASSWGPGTGRSYEQYF. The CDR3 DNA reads TGTGCCAGCAGTTGGGGTCCCGGGACAGGGAGGTCCTACGAGCAGTACTTC.

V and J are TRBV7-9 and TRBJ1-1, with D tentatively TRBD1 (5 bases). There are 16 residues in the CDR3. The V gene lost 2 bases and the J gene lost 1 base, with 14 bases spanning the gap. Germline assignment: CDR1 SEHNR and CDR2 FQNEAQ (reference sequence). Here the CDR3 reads CASSLTQGQPNTEAFF. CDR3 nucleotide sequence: TGTGCCAGCAGCTTAACCCAAGGACAACCGAACACTGAAGCTTTCTTT.

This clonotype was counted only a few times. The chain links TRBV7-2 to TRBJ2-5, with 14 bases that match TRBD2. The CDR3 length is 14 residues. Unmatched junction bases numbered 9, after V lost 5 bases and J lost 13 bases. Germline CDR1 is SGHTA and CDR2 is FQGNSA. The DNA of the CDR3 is TGTGCCAGCAGCGAGACTAGCGGGAGGGCATCAGCGTACTTC. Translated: CASSETSGRASAYF.

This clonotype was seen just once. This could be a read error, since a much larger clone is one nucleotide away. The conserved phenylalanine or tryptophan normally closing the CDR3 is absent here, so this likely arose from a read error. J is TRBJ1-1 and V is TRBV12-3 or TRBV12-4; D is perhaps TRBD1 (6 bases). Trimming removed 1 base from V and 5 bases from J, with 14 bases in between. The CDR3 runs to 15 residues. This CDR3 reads CASSLVTGIRTEAFL. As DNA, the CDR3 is TGTGCCAGCAGTTTAGTCACAGGGATTCGGACTGAAGCTTTCCTT.

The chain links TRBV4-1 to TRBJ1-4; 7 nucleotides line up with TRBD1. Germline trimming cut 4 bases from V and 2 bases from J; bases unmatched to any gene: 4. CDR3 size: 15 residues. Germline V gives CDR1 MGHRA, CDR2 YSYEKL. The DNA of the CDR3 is TGCGCCAGCAGCCCTCCGGGACAGACTAATGAAAAACTGTTTTTT. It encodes CASSPPGQTNEKLFF.

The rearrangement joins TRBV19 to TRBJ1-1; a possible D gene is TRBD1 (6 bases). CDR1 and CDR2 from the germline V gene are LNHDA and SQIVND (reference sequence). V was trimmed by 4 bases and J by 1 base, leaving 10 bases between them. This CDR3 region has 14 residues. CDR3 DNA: TGTGCCAGTAGTACCGGGACATGGAACACTGAAGCTTTCTTT. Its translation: CASSTGTWNTEAFF.

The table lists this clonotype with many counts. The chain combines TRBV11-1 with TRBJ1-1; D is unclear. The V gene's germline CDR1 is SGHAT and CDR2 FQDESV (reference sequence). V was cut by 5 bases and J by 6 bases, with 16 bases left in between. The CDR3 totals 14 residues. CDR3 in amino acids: CASSPPPSIPEAFF. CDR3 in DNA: TGTGCCAGCAGCCCTCCTCCCTCGATCCCTGAAGCTTTCTTT.

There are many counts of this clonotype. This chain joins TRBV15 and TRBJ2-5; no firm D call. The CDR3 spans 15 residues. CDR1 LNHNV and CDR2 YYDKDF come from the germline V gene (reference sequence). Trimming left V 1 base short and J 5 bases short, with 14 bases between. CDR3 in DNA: TGTGCCACCAGCAGAGGAGGAAAACTTACTGAGACCCAGTACTTC. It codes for CATSRGGKLTETQYF. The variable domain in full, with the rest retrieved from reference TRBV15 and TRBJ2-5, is DAMVIQNPRYQVTQFGKPVTLSCSQTLNHNVMYWYQQKSSQAPKLLFHYYDKDFNNEADTPDNFQSRRPNTSFCFLDIRSPGLGDTAMYLCATSRGGKLTETQYFGPGTRLLVL.

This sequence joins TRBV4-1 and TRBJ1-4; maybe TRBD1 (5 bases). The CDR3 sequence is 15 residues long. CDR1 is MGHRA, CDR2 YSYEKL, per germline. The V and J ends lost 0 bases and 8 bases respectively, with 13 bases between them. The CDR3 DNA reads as TGCGCCAGCAGCCAAGAACGGGGATGGGGGGAAAAACTGTTTTTT. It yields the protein CASSQERGWGEKLFF.

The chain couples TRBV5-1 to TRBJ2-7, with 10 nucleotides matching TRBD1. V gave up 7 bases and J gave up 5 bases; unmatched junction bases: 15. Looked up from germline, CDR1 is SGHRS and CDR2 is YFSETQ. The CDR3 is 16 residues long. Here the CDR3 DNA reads TGCGCCAGCGGAAGACTCTTCGGGACAGGGGACAACGAGCAGTACTTC. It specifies CASGRLFGTGDNEQYF.

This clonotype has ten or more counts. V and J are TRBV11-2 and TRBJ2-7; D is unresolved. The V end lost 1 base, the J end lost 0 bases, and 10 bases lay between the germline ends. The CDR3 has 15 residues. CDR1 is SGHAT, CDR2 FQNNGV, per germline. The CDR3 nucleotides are TGTGCCAGCAGCTTAGCCCGGGTTAGCTCCTACGAGCAGTACTTC. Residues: CASSLARVSSYEQYF.

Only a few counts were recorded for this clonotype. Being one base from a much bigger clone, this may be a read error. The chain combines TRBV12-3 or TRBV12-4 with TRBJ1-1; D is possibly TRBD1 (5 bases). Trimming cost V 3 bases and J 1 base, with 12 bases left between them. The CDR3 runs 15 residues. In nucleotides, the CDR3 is TGTGCCAGCAGTTTTTCGAACGGGGCGAACACTGAAGCTTTCTTT. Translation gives CASSFSNGANTEAFF.